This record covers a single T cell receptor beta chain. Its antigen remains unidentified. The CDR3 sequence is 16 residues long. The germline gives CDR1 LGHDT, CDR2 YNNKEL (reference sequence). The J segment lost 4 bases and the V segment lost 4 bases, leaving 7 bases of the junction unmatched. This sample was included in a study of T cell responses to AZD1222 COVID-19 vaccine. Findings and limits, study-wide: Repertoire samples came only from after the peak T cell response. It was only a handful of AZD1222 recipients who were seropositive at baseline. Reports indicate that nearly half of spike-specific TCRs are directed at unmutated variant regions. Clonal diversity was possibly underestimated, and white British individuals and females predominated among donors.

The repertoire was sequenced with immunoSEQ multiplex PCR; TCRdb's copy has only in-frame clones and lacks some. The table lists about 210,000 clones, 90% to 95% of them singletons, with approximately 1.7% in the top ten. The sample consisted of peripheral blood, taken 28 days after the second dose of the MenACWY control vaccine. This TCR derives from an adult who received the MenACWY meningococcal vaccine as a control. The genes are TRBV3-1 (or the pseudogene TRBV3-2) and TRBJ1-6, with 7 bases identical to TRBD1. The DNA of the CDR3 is TGTGCCAGCAGCCCCCGACAGGGCCAGTATAATTCACCCCTCCACTTT. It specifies CASSPRQGQYNSPLHF.